Shown below are 29 T cell receptor beta chains from a single sample sequenced in a study of CD8 T cell repertoires and HIV-1 epitope variants. Here immunoSEQ multiplex PCR was the method, and the copy in TCRdb shows in-frame clones only, minus some. Counted here are about 5,600 clones, about 71% occurring once; the ten biggest clones make up around two fifths. Their antigen targets remain unknown. Sequenced input: cultured CD8+ T cells derived from PBMCs. These receptors originate from a male donor with HIV.

This rearrangement joins TRBV7-9 to TRBJ2-7; 7 bases line up with TRBD1. Germline V CDR1 and CDR2: SEHNR, FQNEAQ (reference sequence). With V trimmed by 2 bases and J by 2 bases, 6 bases remained unmatched. The CDR3 totals 15 residues. The CDR3 DNA sequence: TGTGCCAGCAGCTTACAGGGACAGATCCCCTACGAGCAGTACTTC. This encodes CASSLQGQIPYEQYF.

J is TRBJ2-5 and V is TRBV6-5, with 10 positions matching TRBD1. Trimming cost V 5 bases and J 7 bases; bases outside gene matches: 10. The CDR3 loop spans 15 amino acids. In germline, CDR1 is MNHEY, CDR2 SVGAGI. Here the CDR3 reads CASSVGTGEFGTQYF. CDR3 coding DNA: TGTGCCAGCAGTGTCGGGACAGGGGAGTTCGGGACCCAGTACTTC.

This clone appeared once. This chain links TRBV6-1 with TRBJ2-7, with 7 positions matching TRBD2. The CDR3 totals 15 residues. The germline V gene encodes CDR1 MNHNS and CDR2 SASEGT. J was trimmed by 0 bases and V by 5 bases; bases with no gene match: 7. The CDR3 spells CASSLADASSYEQYF. The CDR3 region has the DNA TGTGCCAGCAGTCTAGCGGATGCGAGCTCCTACGAGCAGTACTTC.

V is TRBV4-1 and J is TRBJ1-1; no clear D gene. The CDR3 spans 13 residues. Trimming cost V 4 bases and J 1 base, with 7 bases left between them. Germline values: CDR1 MGHRA, CDR2 YSYEKL. The CDR3 DNA sequence: TGCGCCAGCAGCCTTGGAGGGAACACTGAAGCTTTCTTT. This translates into CASSLGGNTEAFF.

This chain connects TRBV5-6 to TRBJ2-3; 8 bases are shared with TRBD1. The CDR3 contains 14 residues. The germline gives CDR1 SGHDT, CDR2 YYEEEE. V lost 4 bases to trimming and J lost 4 bases; unmatched junction nucleotides: 5. The CDR3 DNA sequence: TGTGCCAGCAGCGTCATACAGGGGGCAGATACGCAGTATTTT. This encodes CASSVIQGADTQYF.

The V call is TRBV6-5, the J call TRBJ2-2; D gene ambiguous. V lost 2 bases to trimming and J lost 1 base, with 5 bases between them. This CDR3 has 14 amino acids. Germline CDR1 MNHEY, CDR2 SVGAGI. The CDR3 DNA follows: TGTGCCAGCAGTTACGACGTGAACACCGGGGAGCTGTTTTTT. Amino acid sequence: CASSYDVNTGELFF.

CDR3 DNA sequence: TGTGCCAGCAGCTTAGTGTCAGGAGCCTACGAGCAGTACTTC. Its translation: CASSLVSGAYEQYF. The genes are TRBV7-9 and TRBJ2-7; D ambiguous. The CDR3 loop spans 14 amino acids. The V gene's germline CDR1 is SEHNR and CDR2 FQNEAQ (reference sequence). V dropped 1 base and J dropped 2 bases, with 9 bases sitting between them.

This clone showed up just a few times. CDR3 DNA sequence: TGTGCCAGTAGTAACAGGGAGGACACTGAAGCTTTCTTT. As protein: CASSNREDTEAFF. The chain uses TRBV19 and TRBJ1-1; D perhaps matches TRBD1 (6 bases). This CDR3 has 13 residues. CDR1 is LNHDA, CDR2 SQIVND, per germline (reference sequence). Trimming shortened V by 4 bases and J by 3 bases, and 9 bases separated the two germline ends.

V gene TRBV9 combines with J gene TRBJ2-4; D is uncertain. This CDR3 spans 15 amino acids. The germline CDR1 and CDR2 sequences are SGDLS and YYNGEE. Trimming shortened V by 3 bases and J by 0 bases, and 10 bases separated the two germline ends. The CDR3 bases are TGTGCCAGCAGCGAGACGTACCTAGCCAAAAACATTCAGTACTTC. Protein product: CASSETYLAKNIQYF.

The gene calls are TRBV5-6 and TRBJ1-5; 7 bases match TRBD1. V was pared by 0 bases and J by 2 bases, with 5 bases of the junction left unmatched. The CDR3 has 16 amino acids. Germline assignment: CDR1 SGHDT and CDR2 YYEEEE. This CDR3 is CASSLGGGAGNQPQHF. As DNA, the CDR3 is TGTGCCAGCAGCTTGGGAGGGGGCGCTGGCAATCAGCCCCAGCATTTT.

This clone has only one observation. This chain joins TRBV28 and TRBJ1-3; D not certain. The CDR3 covers 15 residues. Deletions cut 3 bases from V and 1 base from J, with 10 bases between. From germline, CDR1 is MDHEN and CDR2 SYDVKM. This chain's CDR3 is CASSFRGSSGNTIYF. In DNA, the CDR3 is TGTGCCAGCAGTTTCCGGGGTTCTTCTGGAAACACCATATATTTT.

The genes are TRBV7-8 and TRBJ2-5, with D unresolved. Trimming shortened V by 5 bases and J by 5 bases, and 15 bases separated the two germline ends. The CDR3 has 14 residues. Germline V gene sequence: CDR1 SGHVS, CDR2 FQNEAQ. The CDR3 DNA is TGTGCCAGCAGCGCAAAGGCTCTACGGGAGACCCAGTACTTC. The encoded protein is CASSAKALRETQYF.

In its sample, this clone is medium-sized. The chain recombines TRBV7-8 with TRBJ2-1; D is uncertain. V lost 1 base, J lost 0 bases, and 4 bases lay in between. The germline gives CDR1 SGHVS, CDR2 FQNEAQ. The length of the CDR3 is 14 residues. In DNA, the CDR3 is TGTGCCAGCAGCTTAGATAGCTCCTACAATGAGCAGTTCTTC. Encoded protein: CASSLDSSYNEQFF.

This clone appeared once. This chain uses TRBV10-3 with TRBJ1-1; D call uncertain. V gave up 10 bases and J gave up 1 base, with 13 bases separating them. The germline gives CDR1 ENHRY, CDR2 SYGVKD. CDR3 length: 13 amino acids. The CDR3 loop reads CATRLQANTEAFF. For the CDR3, the DNA is TGTGCCACCAGACTTCAGGCGAACACTGAAGCTTTCTTT.

The V and J genes are TRBV28 and TRBJ1-1; D might be TRBD1 (6 bases). Germline lookup yields CDR1 MDHEN and CDR2 SYDVKM. V lost 3 bases and J 3 bases, leaving 14 bases between the germline ends. This CDR3 is built from 15 residues. CDR3 sequence (DNA): TGTGCCAGCAGTTTTCAGGGGCAGAAGGACACTGAAGCTTTCTTT. Encoded protein: CASSFQGQKDTEAFF.

This clone showed up just once. DNA for the CDR3: TGTGCCAGCAGTGACTCGATTCTGCCTAGCGGGAGAGGCGGGGAGCTGTTTTTT. Amino acids: CASSDSILPSGRGGELFF. The chain has TRBV6-4 and TRBJ2-2; 10 bases are shared with TRBD2. Trimming took 0 bases from V and 7 from J; bases not matched to a gene: 11. The CDR3 has 18 residues. Germline V gives CDR1 MRHNA, CDR2 SNTAGT.

The rearrangement links TRBV6-5 to TRBJ1-1; D might be TRBD1 (5 bases). V lost 3 bases and J lost 4, with 18 bases in between. The CDR3 length is 16 residues. Germline V lookup: CDR1 MNHEY, CDR2 SVGAGI. The CDR3: CASSYKTGPGGTEAFF. As DNA, the CDR3 is TGTGCCAGCAGTTATAAAACAGGCCCCGGGGGCACTGAAGCTTTCTTT.

The chain couples TRBV9 to TRBJ1-3; the D gene is possibly TRBD1 (5 bases). The CDR3 is made up of 17 amino acids. Trimming cost V 3 bases and J 1 base, with 17 bases left between them. CDR1 is SGDLS and CDR2 is YYNGEE in the germline V gene. CDR3 coding DNA: TGTGCCAGCAGCGGGGACGACAGTCATCCATCTGGAAACACCATATATTTT. It yields the protein CASSGDDSHPSGNTIYF. Together with reference TRBV9 and TRBJ1-3, the CDR3 gives the full variable domain: DSGVTQTPKHLITATGQRVTLRCSPRSGDLSVYWYQQSLDQGLQFLIQYYNGEERAKGNILERFSAQQFPDLHSELNLSSLELGDSALYFCASSGDDSHPSGNTIYFGEGSWLTVV.

This clone was seen only once. V is TRBV7-6 and J is TRBJ2-1; D is possibly TRBD2 (7 bases). The CDR3 length is 17 residues. CDR1 and CDR2 from the germline V gene are SGHVS and FNYEAQ. Trimming pared 4 bases from V and 5 bases from J, leaving 21 bases between. CDR3 residues: CASSSSSGGRIHNEQFF. The CDR3 region has the DNA TGTGCCAGCAGCTCCAGCTCCGGGGGGCGTATCCACAATGAGCAGTTCTTC. Full variable domain (remainder filled in from reference TRBV7-6 and TRBJ2-1): GAGVSQSPRYKVTKRGQDVALRCDPISGHVSLYWYRQALGQGPEFLTYFNYEAQQDKSGLPNDRFSAERPEGSISTLTIQRTEQRDSAMYRCASSSSSGGRIHNEQFFGPGTRLTVL.

The CDR3 sequence is CASRLVASGGPPLHF. The CDR3, as DNA: TGTGCAAGTCGCTTAGTAGCCTCGGGGGGGCCACCCCTCCACTTT. The genes are TRBV12-2 and TRBJ1-6. TRBV12-2 constitutes a pseudogene. The CDR3 loop spans 15 amino acids.

The chain has TRBV5-8 and TRBJ2-7; 8 bases are a match to TRBD2. The V gene's germline CDR1 is SGHTS and CDR2 YDEGEE. Trimming cost V 4 bases and J 0 bases; bases outside gene matches: 9. This CDR3 spans 16 amino acids. CDR3 amino acids: CASSAPGGGSSYEQYF. The CDR3, as DNA: TGTGCCAGCAGCGCGCCGGGGGGGGGCAGCTCCTACGAGCAGTACTTC.

The chain joins TRBV28 to TRBJ2-5; D is tentatively TRBD1 or TRBD2 (5 bases each). The germline V gene has CDR1 MDHEN and CDR2 SYDVKM. The germline V and J ends were trimmed by 4 bases and 3 bases, with 15 bases remaining between them. The CDR3 is 15 amino acids. CDR3 loop: CASSSPRGAEETQYF. The CDR3 DNA sequence: TGTGCCAGCAGTTCCCCCAGAGGGGCTGAAGAGACCCAGTACTTC.

This chain links TRBV9 with TRBJ2-3; D is perhaps TRBD2 (5 bases). The V gene's germline CDR1 is SGDLS and CDR2 YYNGEE. The CDR3 is 15 amino acids. Trimming took off 2 bases at V and 0 bases at J, with 10 bases between the two ends. Written as DNA, the CDR3 is TGTGCCAGCAGCGTGGGCGGGCCTAGCACAGATACGCAGTATTTT. This gives the protein CASSVGGPSTDTQYF.

The V call is TRBV5-1, the J call TRBJ2-1, with D possibly being TRBD1 or TRBD2 (5 bases each). The germline V gene encodes CDR1 SGHRS and CDR2 YFSETQ. V was clipped by 6 bases and J by 7 bases, with 17 bases between them. There are 14 residues in the CDR3. The CDR3 loop is CASIGAPSRNEQFF. In DNA, the CDR3 is TGCGCCAGCATCGGGGCCCCCTCCCGGAATGAGCAGTTCTTC.

The chain uses TRBV5-4 and TRBJ2-7; TRBD2 might be the D (5 bases). Trimming removed 0 bases from V and 5 bases from J, with 9 bases in between. This CDR3 spans 13 amino acids. The V gene's germline CDR1 is SGHNT and CDR2 YYREEE (reference sequence). The CDR3 DNA reads TGTGCCAGCAGCTTGGTTGGGAGACACGAGCAGTACTTC. Its translation: CASSLVGRHEQYF.

A few counts support this clone. The V call is TRBV7-6, the J call TRBJ2-7; D uncertain. CDR3 length: 13 residues. CDR1 is SGHVS, CDR2 FNYEAQ, per germline. The V end lost 1 base, the J end lost 9 bases, and 13 bases lay between the germline ends. The CDR3 protein is CASSLEALRGQYF. CDR3 sequence (DNA): TGTGCCAGCAGCTTAGAGGCCCTACGAGGGCAGTACTTC.

The chain links TRBV25-1 to TRBJ1-3, with D unclear. V lost 5 bases to trimming and J lost 4 bases, with 6 bases between them. Per germline, CDR1 MGHDK and CDR2 SYGVNS. The CDR3 sequence is 12 residues long. CDR3 region: CASSTTGNTIYF. CDR3 coding DNA: TGTGCCAGCAGTACAACGGGAAACACCATATATTTT.

The CDR3 sequence is CASSVEPTGLSYNEQFF. CDR3 DNA: TGTGCCAGCAGCGTAGAACCCACGGGGCTCTCCTACAATGAGCAGTTCTTC. The V and J genes are TRBV9 and TRBJ2-1; perhaps D is TRBD1 or TRBD2 (5 bases each). Trimming took 0 bases from V and 0 from J, leaving 13 bases between them. Germline loops: CDR1 SGDLS, CDR2 YYNGEE. The CDR3 is made up of 17 amino acids.

This rearrangement joins TRBV28 to TRBJ2-7, with D perhaps being TRBD1 or TRBD2 (5 bases each). CDR1 is MDHEN, CDR2 SYDVKM, per germline. The CDR3 spans 15 residues. Trimming pared 2 bases from V and 1 base from J, leaving 12 bases between. DNA of the CDR3: TGTGCCAGCAGTTTACGAGGGACCTTTTCCTACGAGCAGTACTTC. It codes for CASSLRGTFSYEQYF.